This entry features one TCR beta chain sequence. As yet, its antigen is unknown. Method: immunoSEQ multiplex PCR; TCRdb's copy keeps in-frame clones and lacks some. The sample includes about 120,000 clones, about nine tenths seen only once; the top ten take around 2.5%. These data come from a study of T cell responses to AZD1222 COVID-19 vaccine. Findings and limits, study-wide: Regions 160-218 and 743-854 dominated among vaccine-associated CD4 TCRs spanning spike. Nearly half of spike-specific TCRs reportedly go after variant regions that carry no mutations. Receipt of two AZD1222 doses was followed by a rise in Spike-specific TCR breadth and depth.

The germline V gene encodes CDR1 SGHVS and CDR2 FNYEAQ. The ends lost 2 bases at V and 3 bases at J; junction bases unmatched: 5. The CDR3 covers 17 residues. This sequence joins TRBV7-6 and TRBJ2-3; 13 bases are a match to TRBD2. This clonotype originated in an adult who received the AZD1222 COVID-19 vaccine. Sequenced here: peripheral blood, sampled 28 days after the second AZD1222 dose. CDR3 in amino acids: CASSLRPGLAGTDTQYF. The CDR3 DNA is TGTGCCAGCAGCTTAAGACCGGGACTAGCGGGGACAGATACGCAGTATTTT. The whole variable domain, remainder taken from reference TRBV7-6 and TRBJ2-3, is GAGVSQSPRYKVTKRGQDVALRCDPISGHVSLYWYRQALGQGPEFLTYFNYEAQQDKSGLPNDRFSAERPEGSISTLTIQRTEQRDSAMYRCASSLRPGLAGTDTQYFGPGTRLTVL.